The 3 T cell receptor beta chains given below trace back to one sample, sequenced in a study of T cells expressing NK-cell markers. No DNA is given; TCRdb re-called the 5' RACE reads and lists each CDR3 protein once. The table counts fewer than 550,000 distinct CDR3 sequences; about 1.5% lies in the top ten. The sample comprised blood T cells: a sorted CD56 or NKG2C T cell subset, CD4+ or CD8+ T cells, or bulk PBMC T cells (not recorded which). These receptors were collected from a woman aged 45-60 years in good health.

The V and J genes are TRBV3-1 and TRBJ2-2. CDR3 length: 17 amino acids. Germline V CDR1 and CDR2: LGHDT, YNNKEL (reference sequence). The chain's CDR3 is CASSHIPGTANTGELFF.

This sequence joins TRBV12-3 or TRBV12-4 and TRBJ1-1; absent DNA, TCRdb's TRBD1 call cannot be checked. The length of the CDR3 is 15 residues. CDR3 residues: CASSSDRLGNTEAFF.

CDR3 amino acids: CASSAGLESSYNEQFF. The V and J genes are TRBV5-6 and TRBJ2-1; TCRdb picks TRBD2, but there is no DNA to check that call. Germline values: CDR1 SGHDT, CDR2 YYEEEE. This CDR3 comprises 16 residues.